One and the same sample provided the 10 T cell receptor beta chains below, sequenced in a study of cytomegalovirus exposure and HLA in healthy donors. PCR involved 60 Vbeta and 13 Jbeta primers. This table comes from immunoSEQ multiplex PCR, and its TCRdb copy is limited to in-frame clones, with some not included. The sample yields tens of thousands of clones, 80% to 90% seen once. The specimen sequenced was PBMCs. Receptor source: a middle-aged woman in good health and CMV-seropositive.

This clone was seen only a few times. The chain combines TRBV7-9 with TRBJ1-2, with 8 positions matching TRBD1. Germline CDR1 SEHNR, CDR2 FQNEAQ (reference sequence). Unmatched junction bases numbered 13, after V lost 8 bases and J lost 8 bases. CDR3 size: 14 residues. This CDR3 reads CASERTGNPSGYTF. The DNA of the CDR3 is TGTGCCAGCGAGAGGACAGGGAATCCTTCGGGCTACACCTTC.

The CDR3 spells CATSRDLRRDIQYF. The DNA for the CDR3 is TGTGCCACCAGCAGAGATCTACGGAGGGACATTCAGTACTTC. The gene calls are TRBV15 and TRBJ2-4; maybe TRBD2 (6 bases). Between the trimmed V and J ends, which lost 0 bases and 8 bases, there was a span of 11 bases. Per germline, CDR1 LNHNV and CDR2 YYDKDF (reference sequence). The CDR3 is made up of 14 amino acids.

The V gene is TRBV18, the J gene TRBJ2-7; D is perhaps TRBD2 (6 bases). The germline V gene has CDR1 KGHSH and CDR2 LQKENI. The V gene lost 2 bases and the J gene lost 0 bases, with 14 bases spanning the gap. The CDR3 runs 16 residues. This CDR3 is CASSPGSGLSSYEQYF. The CDR3 region has the DNA TGTGCCAGCTCACCAGGAAGCGGGCTGAGCTCCTACGAGCAGTACTTC.

The rearrangement uses TRBV4-1 and TRBJ1-2; D call uncertain. Between the trimmed V and J ends, which lost 4 bases and 8 bases, there was a span of 14 bases. The V gene's germline CDR1 is MGHRA and CDR2 YSYEKL. The CDR3 has 13 residues. The DNA for the CDR3 is TGCGCCAGCAGCCCTGGCCCGGGGAACGGCTACACCTTC. Translation gives CASSPGPGNGYTF.

This rearrangement joins TRBV18 to TRBJ1-2; D may be TRBD1 (5 bases). V was trimmed by 3 bases and J by 3 bases, leaving 11 bases between them. The CDR3 contains 14 residues. From germline, CDR1 is KGHSH and CDR2 LQKENI. The CDR3 bases are TGTGCCAGCTCACCCCGACAGTATCACTATGGCTACACCTTC. Residues: CASSPRQYHYGYTF.

The chain recombines TRBV7-2 with TRBJ2-3; D unclear. This CDR3 spans 14 amino acids. Trimming removed 5 bases at V and 3 bases at J, with 12 bases between. Germline-derived CDR1 and CDR2 are SGHTA and FQGNSA. As DNA, the CDR3 is TGTGCCAGCAGCCTTGCGTCAAGTACAGATACGCAGTATTTT. Protein product: CASSLASSTDTQYF.

In this sample, this clone turned up once. V gene TRBV7-2 combines with J gene TRBJ1-4, with D possibly being TRBD1 (6 bases). Trimming took off 4 bases at V and 14 bases at J, with 14 bases between the two ends. Germline values: CDR1 SGHTA, CDR2 FQGNSA. CDR3 length: 12 amino acids. CDR3 region: CASSSPTGSLFF. In DNA form, the CDR3 reads TGTGCCAGCAGCTCCCCTACAGGGAGCCTGTTTTTT.

This clone was observed a handful of times. V is TRBV7-2 and J is TRBJ2-5; D is unclear. V gave up 1 base and J gave up 5 bases, with 14 bases separating them. CDR3 length: 15 residues. CDR1 SGHTA and CDR2 FQGNSA come from the germline V gene. DNA of the CDR3: TGTGCCAGCAGCTTAGTGGGTAGCCGGTGGGAGACCCAGTACTTC. Translation gives CASSLVGSRWETQYF.

The chain couples TRBV5-4 to TRBJ2-3; 9 positions match TRBD1. The ends lost 4 bases at V and 6 bases at J; junction bases unmatched: 6. CDR3 size: 14 residues. Germline V gene data show CDR1 as SGHNT and CDR2 as YYREEE (reference sequence). The CDR3 reads CASSAGQGRDTQYF. Here the CDR3 DNA reads TGTGCCAGCAGCGCCGGACAGGGGAGGGATACGCAGTATTTT.

V and J are TRBV10-3 and TRBJ2-2, with D unresolved. Germline V CDR1 and CDR2: ENHRY, SYGVKD. The CDR3 is 13 residues long. Deletions cut 3 bases from V and 3 bases from J, with 5 bases between. CDR3 sequence reads: CAISDTDTGELFF. The CDR3 DNA is TGTGCCATCAGTGACACAGACACCGGGGAGCTGTTTTTT.